This T cell receptor (beta chain) was sequenced during a study of blood T cell repertoires in COVID-19. Profiled with immunoSEQ multiplex PCR; TCRdb holds only in-frame clones, not every one. The sample lists some 190,000 clones, more than 75% occurring once. This CDR3 is built from 17 residues. Germline CDR1 LNHDA, CDR2 SQIVND (reference sequence). The V gene end was trimmed by 7 bases and the J gene end by 3 bases; junction bases not matched to a gene: 17. The chain links TRBV19 to TRBJ2-7; 8 bases match TRBD2. The source of this sequence is a middle-aged man with acute COVID-19. Input material: PBMCs or T cells enriched from blood (not recorded which). Here the CDR3 reads CASTTGARSGRVYEQYF. The CDR3 DNA is TGTGCCAGTACCACGGGTGCCAGGAGCGGGAGAGTCTACGAGCAGTACTTC.